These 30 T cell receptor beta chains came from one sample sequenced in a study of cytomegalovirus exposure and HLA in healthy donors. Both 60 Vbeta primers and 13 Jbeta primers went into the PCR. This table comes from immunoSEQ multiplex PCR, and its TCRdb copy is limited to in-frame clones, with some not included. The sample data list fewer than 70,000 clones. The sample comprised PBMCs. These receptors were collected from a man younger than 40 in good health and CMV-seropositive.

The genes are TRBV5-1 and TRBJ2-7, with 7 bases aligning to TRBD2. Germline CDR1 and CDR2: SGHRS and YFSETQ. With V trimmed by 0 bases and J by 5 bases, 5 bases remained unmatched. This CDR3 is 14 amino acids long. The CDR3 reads CASSLGSGVNEQYF. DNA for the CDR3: TGCGCCAGCAGCTTGGGCAGCGGGGTAAACGAGCAGTACTTC.

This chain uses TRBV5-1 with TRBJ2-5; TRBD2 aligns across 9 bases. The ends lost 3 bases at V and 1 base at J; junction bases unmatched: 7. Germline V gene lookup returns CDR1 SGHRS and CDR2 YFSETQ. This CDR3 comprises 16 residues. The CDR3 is CASSSPIAGAQETQYF. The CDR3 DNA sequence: TGCGCCAGCAGCTCACCCATAGCGGGAGCCCAAGAGACCCAGTACTTC.

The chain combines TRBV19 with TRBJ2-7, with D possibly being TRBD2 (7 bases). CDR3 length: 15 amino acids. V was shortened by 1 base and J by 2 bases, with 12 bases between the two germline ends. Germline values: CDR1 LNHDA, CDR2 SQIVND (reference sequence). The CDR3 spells CASSIGTGGPYEQYF. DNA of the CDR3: TGTGCCAGTAGTATAGGAACCGGGGGGCCCTACGAGCAGTACTTC.

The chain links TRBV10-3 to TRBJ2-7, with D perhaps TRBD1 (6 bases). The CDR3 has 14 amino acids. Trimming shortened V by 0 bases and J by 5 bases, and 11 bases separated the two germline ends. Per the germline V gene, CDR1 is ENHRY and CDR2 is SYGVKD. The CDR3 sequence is CAISESQGSHEQYF. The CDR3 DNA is TGTGCCATCAGTGAGTCACAGGGTTCGCACGAGCAGTACTTC.

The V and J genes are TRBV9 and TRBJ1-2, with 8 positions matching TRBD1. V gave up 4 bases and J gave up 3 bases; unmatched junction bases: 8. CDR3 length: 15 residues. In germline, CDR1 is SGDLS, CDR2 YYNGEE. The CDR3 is CASSPGQGRHYGYTF. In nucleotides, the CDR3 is TGTGCCAGCAGCCCTGGACAGGGTCGGCACTATGGCTACACCTTC.

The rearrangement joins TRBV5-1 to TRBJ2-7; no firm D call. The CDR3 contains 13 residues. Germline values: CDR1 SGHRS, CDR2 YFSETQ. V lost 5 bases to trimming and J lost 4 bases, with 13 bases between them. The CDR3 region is CASSRGRSYEQYF. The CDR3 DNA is TGCGCCAGCAGTCGTGGCAGAAGTTACGAGCAGTACTTC. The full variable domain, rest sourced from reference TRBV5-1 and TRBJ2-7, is KAGVTQTPRYLIKTRGQQVTLSCSPISGHRSVSWYQQTPGQGLQFLFEYFSETQRNKGNFPGRFSGRQFSNSRSEMNVSTLELGDSALYLCASSRGRSYEQYFGPGTRLTVT.

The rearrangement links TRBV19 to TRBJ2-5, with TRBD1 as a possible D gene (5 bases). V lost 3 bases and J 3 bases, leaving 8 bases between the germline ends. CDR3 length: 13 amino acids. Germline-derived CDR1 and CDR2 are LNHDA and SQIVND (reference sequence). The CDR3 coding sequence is TGTGCCAGTAGTATGGGGCAGAAAGAGACCCAGTACTTC. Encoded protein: CASSMGQKETQYF.

CDR3 sequence (DNA): TGTGCCAGCAGCTTAGGGGGAGCGGGTGGAACAGATACGCAGTATTTT. Protein: CASSLGGAGGTDTQYF. This chain connects TRBV7-2 to TRBJ2-3, with a tentative D call TRBD2 (6 bases). V was trimmed by 1 base and J by 3 bases, leaving 14 bases between them. Per the germline V gene, CDR1 is SGHTA and CDR2 is FQGNSA. The CDR3 contains 16 residues.

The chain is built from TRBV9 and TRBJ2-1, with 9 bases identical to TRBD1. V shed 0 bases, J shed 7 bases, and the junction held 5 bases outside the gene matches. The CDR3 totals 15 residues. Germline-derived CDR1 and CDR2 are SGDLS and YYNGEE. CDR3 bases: TGTGCCAGCAGCGTAGCCGGGACAGGGATGAATGAGCAGTTCTTC. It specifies CASSVAGTGMNEQFF.

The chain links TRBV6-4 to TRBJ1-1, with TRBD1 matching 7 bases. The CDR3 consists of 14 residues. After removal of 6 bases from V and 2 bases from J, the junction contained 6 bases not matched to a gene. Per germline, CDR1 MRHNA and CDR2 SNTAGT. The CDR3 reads CASSPGTANTEAFF. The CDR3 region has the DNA TGTGCCAGCAGCCCCGGGACAGCAAACACTGAAGCTTTCTTT.

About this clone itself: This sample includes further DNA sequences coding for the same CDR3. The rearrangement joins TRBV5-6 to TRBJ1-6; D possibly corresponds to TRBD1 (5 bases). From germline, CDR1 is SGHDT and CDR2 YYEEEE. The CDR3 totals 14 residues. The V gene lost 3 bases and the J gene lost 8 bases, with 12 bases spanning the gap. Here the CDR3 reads CASSWGTGDSPLHF. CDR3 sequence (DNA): TGTGCCAGCAGCTGGGGGACGGGGGATTCACCCCTCCACTTT.

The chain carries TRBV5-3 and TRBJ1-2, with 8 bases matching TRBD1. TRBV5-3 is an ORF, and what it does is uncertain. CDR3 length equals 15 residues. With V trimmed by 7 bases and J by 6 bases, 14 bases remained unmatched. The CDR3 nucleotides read TGTGCCAGAGGTGGGTTCTCTCAGGGGGCTGATGGCTACACCTTC. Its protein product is CARGGFSQGADGYTF.

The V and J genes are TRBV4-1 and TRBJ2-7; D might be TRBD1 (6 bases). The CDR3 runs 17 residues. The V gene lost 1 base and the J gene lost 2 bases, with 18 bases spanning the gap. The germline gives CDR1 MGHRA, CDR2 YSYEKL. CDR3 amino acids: CASSQVIISDSAYEQYF. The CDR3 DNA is TGCGCCAGCAGCCAAGTTATTATTTCGGACAGCGCCTACGAGCAGTACTTC.

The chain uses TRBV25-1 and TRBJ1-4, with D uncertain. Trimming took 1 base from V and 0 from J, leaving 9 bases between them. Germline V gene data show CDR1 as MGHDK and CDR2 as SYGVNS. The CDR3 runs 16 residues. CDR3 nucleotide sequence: TGTGCCAGCAGTGAATCTTGGGCCCCAACTAATGAAAAACTGTTTTTT. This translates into CASSESWAPTNEKLFF.

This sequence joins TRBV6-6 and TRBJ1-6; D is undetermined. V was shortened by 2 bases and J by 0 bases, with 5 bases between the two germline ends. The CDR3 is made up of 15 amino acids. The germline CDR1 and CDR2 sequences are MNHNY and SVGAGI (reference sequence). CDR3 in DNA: TGTGCCAGCAGTTACAGCCACTCCTATAATTCACCCCTCCACTTT. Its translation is CASSYSHSYNSPLHF.

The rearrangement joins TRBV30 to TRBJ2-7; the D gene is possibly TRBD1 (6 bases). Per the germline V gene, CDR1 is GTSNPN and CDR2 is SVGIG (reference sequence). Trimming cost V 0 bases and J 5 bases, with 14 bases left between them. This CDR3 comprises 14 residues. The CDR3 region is CAWSVGRGADEQYF. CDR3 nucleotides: TGTGCCTGGAGTGTAGGCAGGGGTGCTGACGAGCAGTACTTC.

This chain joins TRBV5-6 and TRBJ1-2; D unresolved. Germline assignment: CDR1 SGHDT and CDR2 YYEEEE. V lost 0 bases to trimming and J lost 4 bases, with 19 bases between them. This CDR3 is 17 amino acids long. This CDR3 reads CASSLGRRAHLTYGYTF. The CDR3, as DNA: TGTGCCAGCAGCTTGGGGAGGCGAGCCCATCTCACCTATGGCTACACCTTC.

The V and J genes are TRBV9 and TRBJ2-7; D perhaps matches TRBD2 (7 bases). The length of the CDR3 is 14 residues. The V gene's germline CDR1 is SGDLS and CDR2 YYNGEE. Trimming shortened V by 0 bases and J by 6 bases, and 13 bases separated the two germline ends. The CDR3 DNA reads TGTGCCAGCAGCGTAGGCGGGGGCCTGCTCGAGCAGTACTTC. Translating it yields CASSVGGGLLEQYF.

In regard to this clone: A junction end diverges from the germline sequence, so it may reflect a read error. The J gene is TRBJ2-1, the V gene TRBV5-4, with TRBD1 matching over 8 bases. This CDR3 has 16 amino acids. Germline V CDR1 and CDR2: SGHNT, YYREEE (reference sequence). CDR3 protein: CASSPWTGPSDNEQFF. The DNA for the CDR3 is TGTGCCAGCAGCCCCTGGACAGGGCCCTCCGACAATGAGCAGTTCTTC.

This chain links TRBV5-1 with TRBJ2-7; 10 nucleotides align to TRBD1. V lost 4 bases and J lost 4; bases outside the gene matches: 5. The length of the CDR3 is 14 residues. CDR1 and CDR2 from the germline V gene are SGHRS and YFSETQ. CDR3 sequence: CASSPGQGLYEQYF. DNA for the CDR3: TGCGCCAGCAGCCCGGGACAGGGGTTGTACGAGCAGTACTTC.

The CDR3 loop is CASSVAGGGTGRSSYNEQFF. The CDR3 DNA reads TGTGCCAGCAGCGTAGCCGGCGGGGGAACGGGTCGTAGCTCCTACAATGAGCAGTTCTTC. This rearrangement joins TRBV9 to TRBJ2-1, with 7 bases lining up with TRBD2. CDR1 is SGDLS and CDR2 is YYNGEE in the germline V gene. The J segment lost 0 bases and the V segment lost 0 bases, leaving 15 bases of the junction unmatched. The CDR3 has 20 amino acids.

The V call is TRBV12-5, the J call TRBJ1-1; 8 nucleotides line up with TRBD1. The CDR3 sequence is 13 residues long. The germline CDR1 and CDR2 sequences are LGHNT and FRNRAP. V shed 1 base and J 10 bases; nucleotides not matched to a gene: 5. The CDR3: CASGLGQGFGAFF. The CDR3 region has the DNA TGTGCTAGTGGTTTGGGACAGGGGTTTGGAGCTTTCTTT.

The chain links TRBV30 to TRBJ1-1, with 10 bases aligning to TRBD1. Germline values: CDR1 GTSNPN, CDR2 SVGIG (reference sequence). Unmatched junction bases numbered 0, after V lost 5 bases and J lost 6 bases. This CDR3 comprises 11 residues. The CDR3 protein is CAWGTGAEAFF. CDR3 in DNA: TGTGCCTGGGGGACAGGGGCTGAAGCTTTCTTT. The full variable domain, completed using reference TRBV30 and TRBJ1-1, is SQTIHQWPATLVQPVGSPLSLECTVEGTSNPNLYWYRQAAGRGLQLLFYSVGIGQISSEVPQNLSASRPQDRQFILSSKKLLLSDSGFYLCAWGTGAEAFFGQGTRLTVV.

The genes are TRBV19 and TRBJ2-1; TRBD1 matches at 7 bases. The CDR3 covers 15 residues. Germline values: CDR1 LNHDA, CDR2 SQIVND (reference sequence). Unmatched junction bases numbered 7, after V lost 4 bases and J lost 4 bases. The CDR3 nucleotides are TGTGCCAGTAGTAAGCTAGGGGGCACTTACAATGAGCAGTTCTTC. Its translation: CASSKLGGTYNEQFF.

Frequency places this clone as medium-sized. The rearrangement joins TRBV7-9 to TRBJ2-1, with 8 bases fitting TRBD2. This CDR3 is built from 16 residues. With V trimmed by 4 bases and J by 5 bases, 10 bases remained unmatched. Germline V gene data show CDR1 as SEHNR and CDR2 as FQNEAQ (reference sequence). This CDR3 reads CASSSPGSGGHNEQFF. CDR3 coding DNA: TGTGCCAGCAGCTCCCCGGGCAGCGGGGGTCACAATGAGCAGTTCTTC.

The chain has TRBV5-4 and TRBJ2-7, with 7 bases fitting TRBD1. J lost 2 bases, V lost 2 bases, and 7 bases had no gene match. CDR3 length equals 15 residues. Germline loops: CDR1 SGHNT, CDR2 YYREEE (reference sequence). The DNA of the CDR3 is TGTGCCAGCAGCTTACCTCAGGGGGACCCCTACGAGCAGTACTTC. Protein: CASSLPQGDPYEQYF.

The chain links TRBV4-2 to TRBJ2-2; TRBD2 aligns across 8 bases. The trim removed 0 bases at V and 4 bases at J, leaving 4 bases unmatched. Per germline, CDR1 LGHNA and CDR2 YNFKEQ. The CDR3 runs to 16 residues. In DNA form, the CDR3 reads TGTGCCAGCAGCCAAGATCTGCTAGCGGGCACCGGGGAGCTGTTTTTT. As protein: CASSQDLLAGTGELFF.

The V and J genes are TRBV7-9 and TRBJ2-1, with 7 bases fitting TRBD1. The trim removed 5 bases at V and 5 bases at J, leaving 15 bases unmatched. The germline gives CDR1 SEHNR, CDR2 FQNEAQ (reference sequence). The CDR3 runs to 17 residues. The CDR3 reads CASSLWTTRGSDNEQFF. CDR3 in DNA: TGTGCCAGCAGCCTTTGGACAACCAGGGGGTCCGACAATGAGCAGTTCTTC.

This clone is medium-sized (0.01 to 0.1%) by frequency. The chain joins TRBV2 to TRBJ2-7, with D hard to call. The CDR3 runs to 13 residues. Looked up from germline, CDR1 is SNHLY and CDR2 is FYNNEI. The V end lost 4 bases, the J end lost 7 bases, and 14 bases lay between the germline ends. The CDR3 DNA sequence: TGTGCCAGCAGTGTGCCGTTTACGCGGGAGCAGTACTTC. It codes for CASSVPFTREQYF.

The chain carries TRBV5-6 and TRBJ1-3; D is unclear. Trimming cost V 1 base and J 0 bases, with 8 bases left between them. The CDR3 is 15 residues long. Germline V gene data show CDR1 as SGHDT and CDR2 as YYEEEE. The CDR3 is CASSLTSYSGNTIYF. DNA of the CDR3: TGTGCCAGCAGCTTGACTTCCTACTCTGGAAACACCATATATTTT.